These T cell receptor beta chains were read from a single sample in a study of OX40 agonist ivuxolimab in advanced cancers. TCRdb's table, derived via immunoSEQ multiplex PCR, lists solely in-frame clones and lacks some. Of 60,000 to 75,000 clones listed, approximately 86% are singletons. The sequences come from CD4+ or CD8+ T cells sorted from blood, collected in a trial of the OX40 agonist ivuxolimab. All receptors derive from an adult with an advanced solid tumor such as melanoma, head and neck, liver or kidney cancer. The CDR3 runs from the conserved cysteine through the conserved F or W. Fields, in order: D gene, J gene, clone size, V gene, CDR3 protein, CDR3 DNA. The D gene is left open where the match is weak. Clone sizes are given selectively: once, few, many, or a class where the clone is expanded.

. TRBJ1-6 . TRBV19 CASKRTDLNSPLHF TGTGCCAGTAAGAGGACAGACCTTAATTCACCCCTCCACTTT
. TRBJ2-3 . TRBV19 CASSIRAGSKDTQYF TGTGCCAGTAGTATAAGGGCCGGGTCTAAAGATACGCAGTATTTT
. TRBJ2-3 . TRBV6-5 CASSYLGADTQYF TGTGCCAGCAGTTACCTTGGGGCAGATACGCAGTATTTT
. TRBJ1-4 few TRBV6-5 CASSYSIRLNEKLFF TGTGCCAGCAGTTACTCGATAAGGCTGAATGAAAAACTGTTTTTT
. TRBJ2-7 . TRBV23-1 CASSRDGSSYEQYF TGCGCCAGCAGCCGGGACGGTAGCTCCTACGAGCAGTACTTC
. TRBJ2-7 . TRBV5-6 CASSPGGLIYEQYF TGTGCCAGCAGCCCCGGGGGCCTGATCTACGAGCAGTACTTC
TRBD1 TRBJ2-3 . TRBV5-1 CASSSGQGSTDTQYF TGCGCCAGCAGCTCCGGACAGGGGAGCACAGATACGCAGTATTTT
. TRBJ2-3 once TRBV4-2 CASSQDRGQGLDTQYF TGTGCCAGCAGCCAAGATCGGGGGCAGGGGTTGGATACGCAGTATTTT
. TRBJ2-1 . TRBV18 CASSPRRNEQFF TGTGCCAGCTCACCCCGGCGGAATGAGCAGTTCTTC
TRBD1 TRBJ1-3 . TRBV9 CASSESGTGNAGNTIYF TGTGCCAGCAGCGAATCCGGGACAGGGAATGCTGGAAACACCATATATTTT
. TRBJ2-5 once TRBV4-2 CASSQGRVGGGETQYF TGTGCCAGCAGCCAAGGGAGGGTAGGGGGCGGCGAGACCCAGTACTTC
TRBD1 TRBJ1-6 . TRBV7-2 CASSSVGTVNSPLHF TGTGCCAGCAGCTCAGTCGGGACAGTTAATTCACCCCTCCACTTT
. TRBJ2-7 . TRBV19 CASSIEGGEQYF TGTGCCAGTAGTATCGAGGGCGGGGAGCAGTACTTC
TRBD1 TRBJ2-2 once TRBV9 CASSSDRATGELFF TGTGCCAGCTCTTCGGACAGGGCTACCGGGGAGCTGTTTTTT
. TRBJ1-5 . TRBV28 CASTTTPSNQPQHF TGTGCCAGCACCACGACCCCTAGCAATCAGCCCCAGCATTTT
. TRBJ2-2 . TRBV10-3 CAISEFGTANTGELFF TGTGCCATCAGTGAGTTCGGCACTGCGAACACCGGGGAGCTGTTTTTT
. TRBJ1-2 once TRBV29-1 CSVEVTGRLSGYTF TGCAGCGTTGAAGTTACGGGACGTCTTTCAGGCTACACCTTC
. TRBJ2-3 . TRBV7-6 CASSRFREYTDTQYF TGTGCCAGCAGTCGCTTCCGGGAATATACAGATACGCAGTATTTT
. TRBJ2-1 . TRBV7-9 CASSLPRVRSYNEQFF TGTGCCAGCAGCTTGCCCAGGGTCAGGTCCTACAATGAGCAGTTCTTC
. TRBJ2-2 . TRBV5-4 CASSLAGPVAGELFF TGTGCCAGCAGCTTGGCGGGACCAGTCGCCGGGGAGCTGTTTTTT
. TRBJ2-1 . TRBV10-3 CAISGSVTYNEQFF TGTGCCATCAGTGGATCGGTCACCTACAATGAGCAGTTCTTC
. TRBJ2-2 . TRBV6-4 CASSEERGSGELFF TGTGCCAGCAGTGAGGAGAGGGGGTCCGGGGAGCTGTTTTTT
TRBD1 TRBJ2-1 once TRBV5-4 CASSPPPGQGENEQFF TGTGCCAGCAGCCCCCCTCCGGGACAGGGGGAAAATGAGCAGTTCTTC
TRBD1 TRBJ1-5 . TRBV2 CASREGQINQPQHF TGTGCCAGCAGAGAGGGACAGATAAATCAGCCCCAGCATTTT
. TRBJ2-7 . TRBV6-5 CASSYSSFYEQYF TGTGCCAGCAGTTACTCCTCTTTCTACGAGCAGTACTTC
. TRBJ2-2 once TRBV11-2 CASSLVMALWDNTGELFF TGTGCCAGCAGCTTAGTTATGGCCCTCTGGGACAACACCGGGGAGCTGTTTTTT
. TRBJ2-5 . TRBV27 CASKKGASGETQYF TGTGCCAGCAAGAAAGGGGCGTCGGGAGAGACCCAGTACTTC
. TRBJ1-5 . TRBV10-3 CAIRGGGDQPQHF TGTGCCATCAGAGGGGGGGGAGACCAGCCCCAGCATTTT
TRBD1 TRBJ1-1 . TRBV19 CASSRDRGGTEAFF TGTGCCAGTAGTAGGGACAGGGGTGGCACTGAAGCTTTCTTT
TRBD1 TRBJ1-4 . TRBV27 CASSLLGTGAQGTNEKLFF TGTGCCAGCAGTTTACTCGGGACAGGGGCGCAGGGAACTAATGAAAAACTGTTTTTT
. TRBJ1-5 once TRBV30 CAWSVWHSGAIGNQPQHF TGTGCCTGGAGTGTATGGCACAGTGGCGCCATTGGCAATCAGCCCCAGCATTTT
. TRBJ1-6 . TRBV7-9 CASTYRYNSPLHF TGTGCCAGCACGTACCGCTATAATTCACCCCTCCACTTT
TRBD2 TRBJ2-1 few TRBV29-1 CSVSVGSGGAQYNEQFF TGCAGCGTTTCGGTGGGTAGCGGGGGGGCACAGTACAATGAGCAGTTCTTC
. TRBJ2-3 . TRBV27 CASRSGLPTLGTDTQYF TGTGCCAGCAGATCAGGACTACCCACCCTAGGCACAGATACGCAGTATTTT
. TRBJ2-1 . TRBV5-1 CASSLGARVTYNEQFF TGCGCCAGCAGCTTGGGTGCCAGGGTGACTTACAATGAGCAGTTCTTC
. TRBJ1-3 . TRBV7-3 CASSLFPPGPLSGNTIYF TGTGCCAGCAGCTTATTCCCACCGGGACCGCTCTCTGGAAACACCATATATTTT
TRBD1 TRBJ2-7 . TRBV7-3 CASSRGGQGNEQYF TGTGCCAGCAGCCGAGGGGGACAGGGGAACGAGCAGTACTTC
. TRBJ1-3 . TRBV15 CATSSRYSGNTIYF TGTGCCACCAGCAGCCGATACTCTGGAAACACCATATATTTT
. TRBJ2-5 . TRBV18 CASSRDHQETQYF TGTGCCAGCTCACGTGACCATCAAGAGACCCAGTACTTC
TRBD1 TRBJ1-4 . TRBV2 CASSLQGVEEKLFF TGTGCCAGCAGTTTACAGGGGGTAGAAGAAAAACTGTTTTTT
. TRBJ2-5 . TRBV5-1 CASSSGTSAQETQYF TGCGCCAGCAGCTCAGGGACTTCGGCCCAAGAGACCCAGTACTTC
. TRBJ2-4 . TRBV27 CASSLAPTVAKNIQYF TGTGCCAGCAGTCTGGCCCCCACAGTAGCCAAAAACATTCAGTACTTC
. TRBJ2-7 . TRBV23-1 CASRHDSRASYEQYF TGCGCCAGCAGACACGACAGCAGAGCTTCCTACGAGCAGTACTTC
. TRBJ2-1 . TRBV30 CAWSFIGTDSVF TGTGCCTGGAGTTTTATTGGGACGGACTCGGTCTTC
. TRBJ2-1 once TRBV6-4 CASSDSAGSAKNEQFF TGTGCCAGCAGTGACTCTGCGGGGTCGGCTAAAAATGAGCAGTTCTTC
TRBD1 TRBJ2-2 . TRBV30 CAWNFLIPGQGGTGELFF TGTGCCTGGAACTTTCTAATCCCGGGACAGGGAGGCACCGGGGAGCTGTTTTTT
. TRBJ1-4 . TRBV6-1 CASSEAGRVTNEKLFF TGTGCCAGCAGTGAAGCAGGGAGGGTGACTAATGAAAAACTGTTTTTT
. TRBJ2-3 once TRBV5-5 CASSWGATDTQYF TGTGCCAGCAGCTGGGGGGCCACAGATACGCAGTATTTT
. TRBJ1-3 . TRBV6-6 CASRNQGFDSGNTIYF TGTGCCAGCCGAAATCAGGGGTTTGACTCTGGAAACACCATATATTTT